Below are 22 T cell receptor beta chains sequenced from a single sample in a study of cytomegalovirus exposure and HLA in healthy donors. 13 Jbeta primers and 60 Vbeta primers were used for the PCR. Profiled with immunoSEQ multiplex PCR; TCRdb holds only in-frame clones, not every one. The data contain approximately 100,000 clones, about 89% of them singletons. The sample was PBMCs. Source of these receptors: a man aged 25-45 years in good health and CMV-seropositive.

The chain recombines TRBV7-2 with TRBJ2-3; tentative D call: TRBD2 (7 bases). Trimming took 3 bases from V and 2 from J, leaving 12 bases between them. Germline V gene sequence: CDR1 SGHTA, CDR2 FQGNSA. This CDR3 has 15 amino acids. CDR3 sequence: CASSLEGGYTDTQYF. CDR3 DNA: TGTGCCAGCAGCTTGGAGGGGGGGTACACAGATACGCAGTATTTT.

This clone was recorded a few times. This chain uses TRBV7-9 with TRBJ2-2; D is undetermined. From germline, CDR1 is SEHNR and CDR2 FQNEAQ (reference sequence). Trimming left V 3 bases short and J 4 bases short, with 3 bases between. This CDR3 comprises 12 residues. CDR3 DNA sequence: TGTGCCAGCAGCTTCAGCACCGGGGAGCTGTTTTTT. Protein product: CASSFSTGELFF.

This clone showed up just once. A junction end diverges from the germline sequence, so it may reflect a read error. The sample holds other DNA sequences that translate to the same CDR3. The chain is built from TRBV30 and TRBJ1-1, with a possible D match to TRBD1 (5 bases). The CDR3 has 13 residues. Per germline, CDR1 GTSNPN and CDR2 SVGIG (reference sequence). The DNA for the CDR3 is TGTGCCTGGACAGGGTCAGCTAACACTGAAGCTTTCTTC. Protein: CAWTGSANTEAFF.

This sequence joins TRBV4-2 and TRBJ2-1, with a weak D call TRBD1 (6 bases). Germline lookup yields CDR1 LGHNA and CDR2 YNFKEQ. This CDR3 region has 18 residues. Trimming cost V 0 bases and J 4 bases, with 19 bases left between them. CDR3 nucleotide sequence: TGTGCCAGCAGCCAAGAATCAGGGGAAGGACTGCAGTACAATGAGCAGTTCTTC. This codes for CASSQESGEGLQYNEQFF.

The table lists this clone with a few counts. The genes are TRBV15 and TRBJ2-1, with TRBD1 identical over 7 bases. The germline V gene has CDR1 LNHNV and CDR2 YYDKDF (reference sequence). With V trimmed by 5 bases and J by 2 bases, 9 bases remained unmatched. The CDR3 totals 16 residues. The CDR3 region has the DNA TGTGCCACCAGCCCCAACTTACAGGGGCCCTACAATGAGCAGTTCTTC. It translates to CATSPNLQGPYNEQFF. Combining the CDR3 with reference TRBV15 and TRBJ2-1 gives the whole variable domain DAMVIQNPRYQVTQFGKPVTLSCSQTLNHNVMYWYQQKSSQAPKLLFHYYDKDFNNEADTPDNFQSRRPNTSFCFLDIRSPGLGDTAMYLCATSPNLQGPYNEQFFGPGTRLTVL.

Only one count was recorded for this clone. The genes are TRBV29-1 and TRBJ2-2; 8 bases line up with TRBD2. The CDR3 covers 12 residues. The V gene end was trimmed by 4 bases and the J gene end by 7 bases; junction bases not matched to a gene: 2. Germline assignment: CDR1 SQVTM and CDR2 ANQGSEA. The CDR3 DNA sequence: TGCAGCGTTGTGGCGGGGGGCGGGGAGCTGTTTTTT. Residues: CSVVAGGGELFF.

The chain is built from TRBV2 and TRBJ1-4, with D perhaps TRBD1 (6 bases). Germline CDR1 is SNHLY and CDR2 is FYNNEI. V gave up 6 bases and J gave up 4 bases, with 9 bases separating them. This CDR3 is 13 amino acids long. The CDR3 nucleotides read TGTGCCAGCAGCCGGGACAATAATGAAAAACTGTTTTTT. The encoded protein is CASSRDNNEKLFF.

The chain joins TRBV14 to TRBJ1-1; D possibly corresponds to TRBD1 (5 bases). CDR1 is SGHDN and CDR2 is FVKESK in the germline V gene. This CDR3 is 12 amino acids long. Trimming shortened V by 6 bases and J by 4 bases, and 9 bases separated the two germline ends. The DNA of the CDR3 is TGTGCCAGCAGGCGGCAGGGCACTGAAGCTTTCTTT. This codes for CASRRQGTEAFF.

The CDR3 spells CASLKSSTSGSIREQFF. CDR3 DNA: TGTGCCAGCTTAAAGAGCTCCACTAGCGGGAGCATAAGGGAGCAGTTCTTC. J is TRBJ2-1 and V is TRBV2; 11 positions match TRBD2. This CDR3 contains 17 residues. Germline CDR1 reads SNHLY; CDR2 reads FYNNEI. Trimming removed 8 bases from V and 10 bases from J; junction bases left unmatched: 19.

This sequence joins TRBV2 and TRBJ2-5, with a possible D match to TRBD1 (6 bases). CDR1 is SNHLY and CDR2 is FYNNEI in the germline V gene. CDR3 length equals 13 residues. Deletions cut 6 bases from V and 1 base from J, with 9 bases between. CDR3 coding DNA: TGTGCCAGCAGCCGGGACACCCAAGAGACCCAGTACTTC. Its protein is CASSRDTQETQYF.

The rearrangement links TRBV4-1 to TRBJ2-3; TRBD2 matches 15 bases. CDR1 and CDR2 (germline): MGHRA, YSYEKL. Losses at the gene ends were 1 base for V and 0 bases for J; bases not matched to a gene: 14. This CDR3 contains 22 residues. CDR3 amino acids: CASSQVPGTSGRYFLSTDTQYF. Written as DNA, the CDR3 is TGCGCCAGCAGCCAAGTTCCCGGGACTAGCGGGAGGTATTTTCTGAGCACAGATACGCAGTATTTT.

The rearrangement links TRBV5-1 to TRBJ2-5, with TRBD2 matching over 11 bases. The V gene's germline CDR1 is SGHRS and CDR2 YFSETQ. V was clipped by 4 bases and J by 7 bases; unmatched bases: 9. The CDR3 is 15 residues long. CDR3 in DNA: TGCGCCAGCAGCGGAAGAGGGACTAGCGGTGGGACCCAGTACTTC. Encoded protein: CASSGRGTSGGTQYF.

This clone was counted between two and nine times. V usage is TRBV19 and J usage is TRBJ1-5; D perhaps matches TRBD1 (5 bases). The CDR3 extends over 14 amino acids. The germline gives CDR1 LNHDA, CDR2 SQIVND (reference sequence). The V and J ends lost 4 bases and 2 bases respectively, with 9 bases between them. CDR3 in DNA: TGTGCCAGTAGTAATCAGGGTCGCAATCAGCCCCAGCATTTT. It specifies CASSNQGRNQPQHF.

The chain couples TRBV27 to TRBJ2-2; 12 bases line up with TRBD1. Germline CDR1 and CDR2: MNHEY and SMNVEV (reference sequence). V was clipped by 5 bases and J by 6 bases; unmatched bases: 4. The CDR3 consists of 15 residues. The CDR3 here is CASSGTGGWAGELFF. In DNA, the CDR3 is TGTGCCAGCAGTGGGACAGGGGGCTGGGCCGGGGAGCTGTTTTTT.

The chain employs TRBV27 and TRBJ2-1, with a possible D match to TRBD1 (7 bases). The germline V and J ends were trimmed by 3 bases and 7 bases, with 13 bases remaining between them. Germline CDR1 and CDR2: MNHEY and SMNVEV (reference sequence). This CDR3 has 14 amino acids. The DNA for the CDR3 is TGTGCCAGCAGTTTTGGAGGGGGCCGGAATGAGCAGTTCTTC. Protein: CASSFGGGRNEQFF.

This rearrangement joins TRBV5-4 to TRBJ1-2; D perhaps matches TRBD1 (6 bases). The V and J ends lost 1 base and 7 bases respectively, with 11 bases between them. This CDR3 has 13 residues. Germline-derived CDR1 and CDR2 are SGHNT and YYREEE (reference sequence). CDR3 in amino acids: CASSLWTECGYTF. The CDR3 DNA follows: TGTGCCAGCAGCTTGTGGACAGAGTGTGGCTACACCTTC.

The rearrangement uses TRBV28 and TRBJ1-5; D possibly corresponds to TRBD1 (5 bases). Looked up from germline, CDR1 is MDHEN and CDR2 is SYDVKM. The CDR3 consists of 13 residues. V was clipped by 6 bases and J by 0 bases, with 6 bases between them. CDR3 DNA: TGTGCCAGCAGGACAGTTAGCAATCAGCCCCAGCATTTT. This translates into CASRTVSNQPQHF. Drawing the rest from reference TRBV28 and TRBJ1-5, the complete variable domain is DVKVTQSSRYLVKRTGEKVFLECVQDMDHENMFWYRQDPGLGLRLIYFSYDVKMKEKGDIPEGYSVSREKKERFSLILESASTNQTSMYLCASRTVSNQPQHFGDGTRLSIL.

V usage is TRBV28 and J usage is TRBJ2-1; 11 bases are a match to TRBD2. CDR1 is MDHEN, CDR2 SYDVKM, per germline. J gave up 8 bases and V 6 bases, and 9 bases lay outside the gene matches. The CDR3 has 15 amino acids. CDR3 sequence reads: CASRDTSGSFYEQFF. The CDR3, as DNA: TGTGCCAGCAGAGATACTAGCGGGAGTTTTTATGAGCAGTTCTTC.

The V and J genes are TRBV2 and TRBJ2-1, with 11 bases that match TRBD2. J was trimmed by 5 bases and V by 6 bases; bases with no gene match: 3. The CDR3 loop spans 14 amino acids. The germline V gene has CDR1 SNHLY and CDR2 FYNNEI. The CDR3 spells CASREGLADNEQFF. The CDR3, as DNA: TGTGCCAGCAGGGAGGGACTAGCGGACAATGAGCAGTTCTTC.

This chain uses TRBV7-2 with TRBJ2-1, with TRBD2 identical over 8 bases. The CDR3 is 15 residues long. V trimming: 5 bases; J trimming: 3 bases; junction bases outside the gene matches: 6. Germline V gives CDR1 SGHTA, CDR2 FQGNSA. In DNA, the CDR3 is TGTGCCAGCAGCGAAGGGACTAGTAGCTACAATGAGCAGTTCTTC. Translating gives CASSEGTSSYNEQFF.

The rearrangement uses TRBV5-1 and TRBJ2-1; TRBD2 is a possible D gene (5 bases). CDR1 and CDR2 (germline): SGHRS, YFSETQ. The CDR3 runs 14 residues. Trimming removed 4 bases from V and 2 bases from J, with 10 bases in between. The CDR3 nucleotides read TGCGCCAGCAGCCAACCCGGGACCTACAATGAGCAGTTCTTC. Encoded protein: CASSQPGTYNEQFF.

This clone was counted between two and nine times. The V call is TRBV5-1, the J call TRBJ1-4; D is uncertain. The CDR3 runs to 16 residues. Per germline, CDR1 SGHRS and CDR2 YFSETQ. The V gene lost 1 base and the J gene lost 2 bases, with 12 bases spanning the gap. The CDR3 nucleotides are TGCGCCAGCAGCTTGTTAGGCTTGGGCACTAATGAAAAACTGTTTTTT. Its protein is CASSLLGLGTNEKLFF.